Sequencing of this TCR beta chain was carried out in a study of cytomegalovirus exposure and HLA in healthy donors. Study-level findings and limits: It was taken for granted in presence/absence analyses that sequencing depth across donors was roughly uniform.

The germline V gene has CDR1 LGHNA and CDR2 YSLEER. The length of the CDR3 is 15 residues. The ends were cut back, 4 bases at V and 1 base at J, with 13 bases in the middle. Researchers ran the PCR with 60 Vbeta and 13 Jbeta primers. Clones were read by immunoSEQ multiplex PCR, and TCRdb kept only the in-frame ones, dropping some. In the table there are 150,000 to 200,000 clones, roughly three quarters of which are singletons. This clone was counted at least ten times. Its specificity is not known. V is TRBV4-3 and J is TRBJ1-1; D unclear. Sequences were obtained from PBMCs. This clonotype was obtained from a woman aged 45 to 65 in good health and CMV-seronegative. The CDR3 protein is CASSLDVAPNTEAFF. CDR3 nucleotides: TGCGCCAGCAGCCTAGATGTGGCCCCGAACACTGAAGCTTTCTTT.